This T cell receptor beta chain was sequenced in a study of blood T cell repertoires in COVID-19 (dated by TCRdb to 2020 to 2022). At the level of the whole study: Samples from collaborators originated in the United States, Italy and Spain and spanned both the acute and convalescent phases of COVID-19. The material from the prospective study consisted of cDNA or gDNA derived from T cells, B-cell-depleted T cells, or PBMCs. Subjects who had been exposed to COVID-19, were actively infected with it, or had recovered from it provided the deeply sampled blood TCRbeta repertoires that made up the dataset. The repertoires were released in a freely available public database meant as a resource for research on the immune response to SARS-CoV-2. Samples were obtained from the ongoing ImmuneRACE study (first 160 participants) and from 1,200 or so subjects provided by 6 global collaborators. Nearly every sample came with metadata listing a de-identified subject ID, COVID-19 status, age in years and sex. Where HLA class I and class II types were available, the types were taken from metadata supplied by the sample provider, not from assay-based typing.

Collaborating institutions collected whole blood in K2EDTA tubes following their own protocols. For TCRbeta analysis, collaborators shipped samples as frozen whole blood, isolated PBMCs, or DNA extracted from either of those sample types. This clone came up a few times. This clone's antigen is unknown. Base qualities are not at hand, and no much larger clone is one base apart. The research as a whole found: The amount of clinical and demographic metadata varied by source and participant and was provided uncurated.

TCRbeta CDR3 regions were amplified from genomic DNA using the immunoSEQ Assay, a bias-controlled multiplex PCR. The paper's processing steps were these. The number of nucleated cells in each sample was estimated by amplification of reference gene primers within the assay. To quantify the absolute abundance of each unique TCRbeta CDR3 rearrangement, sequence reads were collapsed and filtered. For each sample, productive Simpson clonality was calculated by taking the square root of Simpson's diversity index across productive rearrangements. The immuneACCESS repertoire file appears here via TCRdb, limited to in-frame rearrangements. These files lack a portion of the clones; in checked studies, under half of the deficit traces to unresolved V genes, and the cause of the others is not known. The V and J calls and clone size come from that table; D and trimming were worked out from the DNA. Counted in this sample were 56,000 or so clones; less than 90% of them appeared once. 10% to 15% of the sample belongs to the ten largest clones.

The TCR originated in a woman aged 80 or over with acute or convalescent COVID-19. Sequencing was carried out using peripheral blood.

Here is the DNA: TGCGCCAGCAGCCGTACCCAGGGGGCGGGGGAAAAACTGTTTTTT. The resulting protein is CASSRTQGAGEKLFF. Recombination connected TRBV4-1 to TRBJ1-4; TRBD1 agrees with 8 junctional bases. There are 15 amino acids in the CDR3, from cysteine to phenylalanine inclusive. Only CDR3 DNA is held: 45 bases, read in frame from base 1. CDR1 and CDR2 are read off the germline V gene as MGHRA and YSYEKL. V loses 4 bases at its end and J loses 8 bases; junction bases beyond the gene matches: 9.